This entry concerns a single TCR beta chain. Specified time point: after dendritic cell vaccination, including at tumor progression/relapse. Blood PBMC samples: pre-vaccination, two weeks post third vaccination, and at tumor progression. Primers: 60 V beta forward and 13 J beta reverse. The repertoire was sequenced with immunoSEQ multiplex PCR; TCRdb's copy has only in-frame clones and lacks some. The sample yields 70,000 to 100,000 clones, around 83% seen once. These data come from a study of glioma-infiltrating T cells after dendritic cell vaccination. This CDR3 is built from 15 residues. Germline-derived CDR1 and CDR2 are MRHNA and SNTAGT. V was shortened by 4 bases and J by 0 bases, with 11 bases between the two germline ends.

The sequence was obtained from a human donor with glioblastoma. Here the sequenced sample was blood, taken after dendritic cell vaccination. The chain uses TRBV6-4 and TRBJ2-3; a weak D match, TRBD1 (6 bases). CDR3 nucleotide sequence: TGTGCCAGCAGTGCGGACAGAGCTAGCACAGATACGCAGTATTTT. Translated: CASSADRASTDTQYF.